This TCR beta chain is from a study of response to subunit inactivated influenza vaccine. One entry per CDR3 protein results from TCRdb running MiXCR on the RT-PCR reads. The sample includes about 500,000 distinct CDR3 sequences, around 13% of them seen just once. The study's findings and limits: The authors offered the suggestion that each seasonal influenza vaccination recruits few new T cells.

Worth noting for this clonotype: Its cognate antigen is unknown.

The ends lost 6 bases at V and 6 bases at J; junction bases unmatched: 10. This CDR3 has 14 residues. Germline loops: CDR1 MDHEN, CDR2 SYDVKM. The chain has TRBV28 and TRBJ2-7, with 8 bases lining up with TRBD1. The clonotype originates from a man in his fifties who received an inactivated influenza vaccine. The starting material was PBMCs from blood, obtained 45 days after vaccination. CDR3 coding DNA: TGTGCCAGCAGATTGGGGGGACAGGCCCCCGAGCAGTACTTC. It is translated as CASRLGGQAPEQYF.